This TCR beta chain was found in a study of post-analysis software for immune sequencing data. Study background: In terms of disease course, relapsing-remitting, secondary progressive and progressive-relapsing multiple sclerosis were included. Overall study results and limits: Five TRBV segments, including TRBV5-6, TRBV5-1 and TRBV20-1, were more frequent in patients than controls. Pronounced co-clustering by F measure was evident among identically batched samples. Significantly lower normalized Chao1 diversity was found in patients with multiple sclerosis relative to controls.

Libraries were made from TCR beta cDNA, and they carried unique molecular identifiers. Yield was roughly 0.5 million cDNA molecules from roughly 1 to 10 million T cells. Using its own MiXCR run on the PCR reads, TCRdb lists one record per CDR3 protein. The sample lists 820,000 or so distinct CDR3 sequences, 53% occurring once. In germline, CDR1 is LGHDT, CDR2 YNNKEL (reference sequence). The CDR3 covers 15 residues. This clonotype came up once. Its antigen remains unidentified. The receptor's source is a girl aged 10-17 years with multiple sclerosis. The V call is TRBV3-1, the J call TRBJ2-1; D may correspond to TRBD1 or TRBD2 (6 bases each). With the DNA end fitting TRBJ2-7 better, the J assignment may be wrong. Sequencing was done on a sample of blood. For the CDR3, the DNA is TGTGCCAGCAGCCAGCGAGGGGGGAGAAGGAACGAGCAGTACTTC. It translates to CASSQRGGRRNEQYF.